This T cell receptor (beta chain) was found in a study of shared clonotypes between healthy human individuals (TCRdb year 2020). General notes on the study: The cohort comprised a couple of women and a few men aged 18 to 49 years. Leukapheresis yielded between about 0.94 and 9.5 billion PBMCs per donor. To estimate repertoire size and how much clonotype sharing occurs between individuals, the study deeply sequenced the blood TCR repertoires of about five healthy adults. Different laboratories and diverse techniques were used to prepare libraries and sequence TCR repertoires, to increase sequencing depth and limit assay-specific biases. For each donor, CD4 naive and CD4 memory were each given three plates, CD8 naive was given two plates, and CD8 memory was given one plate.

Remarks on this clone: Which antigen it targets is not known. Nothing much larger sits one base from this clone, and base qualities are not available.

The junction shows trimming of 0 bases on V and 8 bases on J, plus 19 bases between the germline ends. CDR1 MGHRA and CDR2 YSYEKL were looked up in the germline V gene. The cysteine opens and the phenylalanine closes a CDR3 of 16 amino acids. Only CDR3 DNA remains: 48 bases, in frame from the first base. General conclusions and limits of the study: Pairwise subsampling led to the expectation that sequencing depth would affect the degree of clonotype sharing among donors. Sharing across a handful of donors was observed for approximately 5% of naive CD4, under 4% of naive CD8, 2.3% of memory CD4, and 0.4% of memory CD8 clonotypes. Compared with non-shared clonotypes, clonotypes shared by all four sorted-subset donors had higher generation probabilities. Because the study included only a small number of donors, the genetic and exposure-history diversity represented was limited. Estimated clonotype richness was generally larger for naive than for memory subsets. Sampling was restricted to blood, and TCR repertoires in tissues likely differ from the TCR repertoires found in blood. Rarefaction of sorted-subset datasets indicated incomplete sequencing despite the large sequencing depth.

TCR CDR3 regions were amplified from genomic DNA by multiplex PCR using the deep immunoSEQ assay. For each cell subset, the extracted genomic DNA was distributed evenly across all wells of several immunoSEQ 96-well plates, and each plate served as one replicate. For sorted subsets, 200 to 250 ng of genomic DNA, equivalent to around 31,000 T cell genomes, went into each replicate PCR. The purified libraries were quantified using a Qubit 3.0 fluorometer, sized with a Bioanalyzer 2100, and then quantified again using the KAPA Library Quantification kit. Every immunoSEQ 96-well plate was sequenced on a separate single-read 150-cycle Illumina NextSeq 550 flow cell. In the source study's methods: Because the immunoSEQ output included only junctional sequences and no quality scores, the filtering could not be the same as the filtering used for full-length reads. Sequences were annotated with PyIR, a Python wrapper for IgBLAST v1.9, and V/J genes and CDR3 were assigned using IMGT germline references. Reads with weak V/J assignments (E-value above 1e-6), missing CDR3, stop codons, out-of-frame junctions, or ambiguous translated residues were removed. V3J clonotypes were defined by identical inferred V gene, J gene, and CDR3 amino acid sequence. Percentage overlap between repertoires was calculated by dividing the number of shared unique clonotypes by the size of the smaller repertoire. Repertoire richness was assessed with RTK rarefaction, the Chao1 estimator, and Recon v2.1 estimates of unobserved clonotypes. OLGA was used to compute generation probabilities for all TCRbeta clonotypes that the gDNA method yielded from a handful of donors. TCRdb obtained this table from immuneACCESS and retained in-frame rearrangements with V and J assigned. These tables miss some clones; where compared with another copy, unresolved V genes account for less than half of the shortfall, and the remainder is unexplained. Clone size and V and J calls were adopted from that table, with D and trimming inferred from the DNA. The sample records millions of clones, 95% of which are singletons. The top ten hold 0.13% of the sample.

The donors were healthy, HIV-negative adults who had no recently reported acute infections or vaccinations. All donors were Caucasian adults living in Nashville, Tennessee, USA. CD4+ T cells were enriched through magnetic negative selection, after which naive cells were positively selected on CD45RA and the remaining negative fraction served as the memory subset. After blood collection by leukapheresis, PBMCs were isolated using Ficoll-Histopaque density gradient centrifugation and then cryopreserved in the vapor phase of liquid nitrogen. Purity and quantity of every magnetically sorted T cell population were checked by analytical flow cytometry. From each sorted fraction, genomic DNA was isolated and quantified by UV absorbance on a Nanodrop 2000c.

The sequencing sample was made of naive CD4+ T cells sorted from blood. Taken with the paper, the label for cell subset or site translates to: CD45RA+ positively selected. The rearrangement combines TRBV4-1 with TRBJ1-2; D gene: possibly TRBD1, on 5 matching bases. This TCR was recovered from a man between 18 and 35 years old in good health. Here is the DNA: TGCGCCAGCAGCCAAGATCATTGGCAGGGCGGTTTCGGCTACACCTTC. Its protein is CASSQDHWQGGFGYTF.